What follows describes a single T cell receptor beta chain. Its specificity is unknown. This entry comes from a study of response to subunit inactivated influenza vaccine. TCRdb reprocessed the RT-PCR reads via MiXCR and lists one record per CDR3 protein. Of about 780,000 distinct CDR3 sequences listed, around 18% are singletons. With 5 bases removed from V and 6 bases from J, the gap between germline ends came to 20 bases. The CDR3 is made up of 15 amino acids. The germline V gene has CDR1 SGHRS and CDR2 YFSETQ. General observations from the study: Every seasonal influenza vaccination brings in few new T cells, the authors suggested.

The TCR was taken from a man in his fifties who received an inactivated influenza vaccine. Sequencing was performed on PBMCs from blood, taken roughly 5 days after vaccination. The genes are TRBV5-1 and TRBJ1-2; a weak D match, TRBD1 (5 bases). The CDR3 region has the DNA TGCGCCAGCAGTGAGATCGGGCAGGGAATGAATGGCTACACCTTC. Its translation is CASSEIGQGMNGYTF. The full variable domain, completed using reference TRBV5-1 and TRBJ1-2, is KAGVTQTPRYLIKTRGQQVTLSCSPISGHRSVSWYQQTPGQGLQFLFEYFSETQRNKGNFPGRFSGRQFSNSRSEMNVSTLELGDSALYLCASSEIGQGMNGYTFGSGTRLTVV.